Presented here are 5 T cell receptor beta chains from one specimen sequenced in a study of T cell repertoires in cytomegalovirus infection. TCRdb itself ran the reads through MiXCR, one entry per CDR3 protein. The table records roughly 720,000 distinct CDR3 sequences, 35% of them present only once. The sequencing input was PBMCs. The source of these receptors is a human donor in good health (CMV status not recorded). Some clones in this sample may be carry-over from other donors' samples.

The V call is TRBV6-2 or TRBV6-3, the J call TRBJ1-5; TRBD1 matches 9 bases. The CDR3 covers 18 residues. V lost 4 bases, J lost 2 bases, and 12 bases stayed unmatched. CDR1 MNHEY and CDR2 SVGEGT come from the germline V gene. The CDR3 nucleotides read TGTGCCAGCAGTTCGGGACAGGGAGGGAGAGGGGGCAATCAGCCCCAGCATTTT. Translation gives CASSSGQGGRGGNQPQHF.

This clonotype was recorded only once. Here the CDR3 reads CASSSNAAGNTEAFF. CDR3 coding DNA: TGTGCCAGCAGTTCAAACGCGGCAGGAAACACTGAAGCTTTCTTT. The chain employs TRBV6-5 and TRBJ1-1; D gene ambiguous. With 4 bases removed from V and 2 bases from J, the gap between germline ends came to 14 bases. CDR1 MNHEY and CDR2 SVGAGI come from the germline V gene. The CDR3 is made up of 15 amino acids.

V gene TRBV29-1 combines with J gene TRBJ2-7; D might be TRBD2 (6 bases). The CDR3 spans 16 residues. Germline-derived CDR1 and CDR2 are SQVTM and ANQGSEA. This CDR3 is CSGLWRGDWSSYEQYF. The CDR3 bases are TGCAGTGGCTTGTGGCGAGGGGACTGGAGCTCCTACGAGCAGTACTTC.

The chain is built from TRBV27 and TRBJ1-1; D might be TRBD1 (5 bases). The V gene lost 4 bases and the J gene lost 7 bases, with 22 bases spanning the gap. CDR1 and CDR2 from the germline V gene are MNHEY and SMNVEV (reference sequence). The CDR3 runs 16 residues. The CDR3 here is CASSSPVGVGGNEAFF. The CDR3 DNA reads as TGTGCCAGCAGTTCTCCCGTGGGGGTGGGAGGGAATGAAGCTTTCTTT.

V gene TRBV5-4 combines with J gene TRBJ2-7, with D possibly being TRBD1 or TRBD2 (6 bases each). CDR3 length equals 13 residues. The V gene lost 2 bases and the J gene lost 5 bases, with 11 bases spanning the gap. CDR1 SGHNT and CDR2 YYREEE come from the germline V gene (reference sequence). The CDR3 spells CASSLLGGNEQYF. CDR3 sequence (DNA): TGTGCCAGCAGCTTATTAGGGGGGAACGAGCAGTACTTC.